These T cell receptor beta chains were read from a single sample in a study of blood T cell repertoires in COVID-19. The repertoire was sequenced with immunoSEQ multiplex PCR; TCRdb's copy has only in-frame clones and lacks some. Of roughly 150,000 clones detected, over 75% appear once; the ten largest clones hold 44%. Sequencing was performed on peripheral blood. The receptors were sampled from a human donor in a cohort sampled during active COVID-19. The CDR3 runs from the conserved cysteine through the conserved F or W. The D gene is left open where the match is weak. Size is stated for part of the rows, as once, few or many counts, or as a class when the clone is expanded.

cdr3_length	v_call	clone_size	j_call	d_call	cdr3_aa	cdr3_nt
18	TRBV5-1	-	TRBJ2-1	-	CASSFSALVTRAGSEQFF	TGCGCCAGCAGCTTTTCTGCCTTAGTGACGCGAGCAGGGTCTGAGCAGTTCTTC
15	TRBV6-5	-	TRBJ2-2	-	CASSSSARGTGELFF	TGTGCCAGCAGTTCTAGCGCCAGAGGGACCGGGGAGCTGTTTTTT
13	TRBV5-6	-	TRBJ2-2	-	CASSPDLREELFF	TGTGCCAGCAGCCCCGATCTGAGGGAGGAGCTGTTTTTT
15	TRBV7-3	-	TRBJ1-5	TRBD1	CASSSTGGGNQPQHF	TGTGCCAGCAGCTCGACAGGGGGGGGCAATCAGCCCCAGCATTTT
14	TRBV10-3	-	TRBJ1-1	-	CAIRARREITEAFF	TGTGCCATCAGGGCCAGACGGGAAATCACTGAAGCTTTCTTT
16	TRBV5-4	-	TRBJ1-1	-	CASSPLRVSKATEAFF	TGTGCCAGCAGCCCCCTGAGGGTTTCGAAGGCCACTGAAGCTTTCTTT
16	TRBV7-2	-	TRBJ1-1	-	CASSLGFGWRNREAFF	TGTGCCAGCAGCTTAGGATTCGGTTGGAGAAACCGTGAAGCTTTCTTT
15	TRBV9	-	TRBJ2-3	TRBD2	CASSVIGGDTDTQYF	TGTGCCAGCAGCGTTATCGGGGGGGACACAGATACGCAGTATTTT
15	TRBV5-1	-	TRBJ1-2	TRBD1	CASSLGGTGGYGYTF	TGCGCCAGCAGCTTGGGCGGGACAGGTGGTTATGGCTACACCTTC
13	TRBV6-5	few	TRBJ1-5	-	CASSLTGNQPQHF	TGTGCCAGCAGCTTGACGGGTAATCAGCCCCAGCATTTT
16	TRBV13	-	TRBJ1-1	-	CASSPGRGAWDTEAFF	TGTGCCAGCAGCCCAGGGAGGGGTGCTTGGGACACTGAAGCTTTCTTT
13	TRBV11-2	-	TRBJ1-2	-	CASSFSAGYGYTF	TGTGCCAGCAGCTTTTCGGCAGGCTATGGCTACACCTTC
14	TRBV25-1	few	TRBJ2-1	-	CASSEDRFYNEQFF	TGTGCCAGCAGTGAGGACAGATTCTACAATGAGCAGTTCTTC
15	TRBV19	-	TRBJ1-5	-	CASRARGESNQPQHF	TGTGCCAGTAGGGCCCGGGGGGAGAGCAATCAGCCCCAGCATTTT
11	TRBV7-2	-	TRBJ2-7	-	CASSLVGEQYF	TGTGCCAGCAGCTTAGTCGGGGAGCAGTACTTC
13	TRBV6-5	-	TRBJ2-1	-	CASKKLYGNEQFF	TGTGCCAGCAAAAAACTCTACGGCAATGAGCAGTTCTTC
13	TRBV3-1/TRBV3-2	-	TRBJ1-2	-	CASSQAGDYGYTF	TGTGCCAGCAGCCAAGCAGGCGACTATGGCTACACCTTC
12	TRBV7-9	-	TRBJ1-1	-	CASSLLGGEAFF	TGTGCCAGCAGCTTATTAGGGGGTGAAGCTTTCTTT
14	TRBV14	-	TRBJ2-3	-	CASSELQGRDTQYF	TGTGCCAGCAGCGAGCTCCAGGGAAGAGATACGCAGTATTTT
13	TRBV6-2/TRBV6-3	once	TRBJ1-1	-	CASSKLRNTEAFF	TGTGCCAGCAGCAAGCTCCGGAACACTGAAGCTTTCTTT
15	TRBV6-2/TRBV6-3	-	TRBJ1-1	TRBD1	CASSYPPRTGGRAFF	TGTGCCAGCAGTTACCCCCCGCGGACAGGGGGAAGAGCTTTCTTT
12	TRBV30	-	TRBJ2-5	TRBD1	CAWGQGGETQYF	TGTGCCTGGGGACAGGGCGGAGAGACCCAGTACTTC
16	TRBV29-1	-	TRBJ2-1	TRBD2	CSVPRGLAGRYNEQFF	TGCAGCGTCCCTAGAGGACTAGCGGGGAGATACAATGAGCAGTTCTTC
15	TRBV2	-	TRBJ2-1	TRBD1	CASSPGQGYTNEQFF	TGTGCCAGCAGCCCGGGACAGGGCTATACCAATGAGCAGTTCTTC
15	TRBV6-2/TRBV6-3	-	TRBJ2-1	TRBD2	CASNPSGRSYNEQFF	TGTGCCAGCAACCCTAGCGGGCGCTCCTACAATGAGCAGTTCTTC
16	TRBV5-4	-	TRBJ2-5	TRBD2	CASSLPSGGQKETQYF	TGTGCCAGCAGCTTACCTAGCGGGGGGCAGAAAGAGACCCAGTACTTC
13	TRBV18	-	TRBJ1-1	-	CASSPSENTEAFF	TGTGCCAGCTCACCAAGCGAGAACACTGAAGCTTTCTTT
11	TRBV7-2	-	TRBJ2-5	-	CASSQGETQYF	TGTGCCAGCAGCCAGGGAGAGACCCAGTACTTC
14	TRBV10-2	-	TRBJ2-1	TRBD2	CASRWTSGENEQFF	TGCGCCAGCAGATGGACTAGCGGGGAGAATGAGCAGTTCTTC
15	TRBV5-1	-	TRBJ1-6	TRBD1	CASRRQGEGNSPLHF	TGCGCCAGCAGAAGACAGGGAGAGGGCAATTCACCCCTCCACTTT
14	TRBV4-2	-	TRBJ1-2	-	CASSPGTNQYGYTF	TGTGCCAGCAGCCCCGGGACAAATCAATATGGCTACACCTTC
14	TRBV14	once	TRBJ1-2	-	CASSQDRGRYGYTF	TGTGCCAGCAGCCAAGACAGGGGACGGTATGGCTACACCTTC
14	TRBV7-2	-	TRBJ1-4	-	CASSLSGLQEKLFF	TGTGCCAGCAGTTTATCAGGGTTACAAGAAAAACTGTTTTTT
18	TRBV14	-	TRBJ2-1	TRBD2	CASSPGGGRAYLDNEQFF	TGTGCCAGCAGCCCAGGAGGCGGGAGGGCCTATTTAGACAATGAGCAGTTCTTC
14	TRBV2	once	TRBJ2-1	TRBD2	CASGEGLAGDEQFF	TGTGCCAGCGGCGAAGGACTAGCGGGAGATGAGCAGTTCTTC
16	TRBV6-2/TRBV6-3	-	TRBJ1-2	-	CASSYGRGRENYGYTF	TGTGCCAGCAGTTATGGGAGGGGCAGGGAAAACTATGGCTACACCTTC
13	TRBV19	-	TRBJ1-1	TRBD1	CGSQSGGWTEAFF	TGTGGCAGCCAATCAGGGGGGTGGACTGAAGCTTTCTTT
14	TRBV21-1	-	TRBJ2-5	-	CASSMDSYQETQYF	TGTGCCAGCAGCATGGACAGTTACCAAGAGACCCAGTACTTC
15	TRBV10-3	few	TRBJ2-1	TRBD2	CAISGTSGRVYEQFF	TGTGCCATCAGTGGGACTAGCGGGAGAGTCTATGAGCAGTTCTTC
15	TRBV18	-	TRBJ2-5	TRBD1	CASSPRTGGAETQYF	TGTGCCAGCTCACCAAGGACAGGGGGCGCGGAGACCCAGTACTTC
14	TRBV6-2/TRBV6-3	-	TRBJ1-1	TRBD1	CASSRGGRGTEAFF	TGTGCCAGCAGCCGAGGGGGCCGGGGGACTGAAGCTTTCTTT
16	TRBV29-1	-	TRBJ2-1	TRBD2	CSVDQIAGAGNNEQFF	TGCAGCGTTGACCAAATAGCGGGAGCGGGGAACAATGAGCAGTTCTTC
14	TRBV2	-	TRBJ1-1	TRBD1	CASRRGQGHTEAFF	TGTGCCAGCAGAAGAGGACAGGGCCACACTGAAGCTTTCTTT
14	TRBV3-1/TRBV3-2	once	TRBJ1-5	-	CASSHQGGDQPQHF	TGTGCCAGCAGCCACCAAGGGGGGGATCAGCCCCAGCATTTT
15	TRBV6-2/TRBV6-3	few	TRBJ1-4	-	CASSPRRDIREKLFF	TGTGCCAGCAGCCCCCGTCGGGACATTCGGGAAAAACTGTTTTTT